Below, one TCR beta chain is given with its context. Amplification of TCR beta CDR3 regions was performed using RNA transcripts as template. The study used the HTBI primer set for a first-round RT-PCR of the TCR CDR3. One entry per CDR3 protein, called by TCRdb with MiXCR from the multiplex PCR reads. The sample holds around 250,000 distinct CDR3 sequences, about 25% seen once. This entry comes from a study of T cells in Graves' hyperthyroidism and ophthalmopathy. Study information: Peripheral blood was collected at initial diagnosis, before any treatment.

The V and J ends lost 4 bases and 4 bases, in that order; junction bases with no gene match: 14. The CDR3 totals 18 residues. Germline CDR1 MNHEY, CDR2 SMNVEV (reference sequence). The TCR sequence derives from a woman aged 35 to 49 with Graves' ophthalmopathy. Material for sequencing was blood. This sequence joins TRBV27 and TRBJ1-1, with TRBD1 matching over 11 bases. For the CDR3, the DNA is TGTGCCAGCAGTTCATATCCCGGGACAGGGGGATTTGGCACTGAAGCTTTCTTT. Its translation: CASSSYPGTGGFGTEAFF.